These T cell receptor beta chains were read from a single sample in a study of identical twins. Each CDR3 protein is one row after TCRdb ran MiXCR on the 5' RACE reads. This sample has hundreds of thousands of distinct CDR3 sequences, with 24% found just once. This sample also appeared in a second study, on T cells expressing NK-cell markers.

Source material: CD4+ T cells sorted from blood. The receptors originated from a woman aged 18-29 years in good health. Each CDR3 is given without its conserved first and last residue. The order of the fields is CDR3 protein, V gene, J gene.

CDR3: SAYHPQGRETQY
V: TRBV20-1
J: TRBJ2-5

CDR3: ASSLGGGRGSPLH
V: TRBV7-9
J: TRBJ1-6

CDR3: ASNGDPSTDTQY
V: TRBV5-1
J: TRBJ2-3

CDR3: ASSLDYRVRPSVGSSYEQY
V: TRBV11-1
J: TRBJ2-7

CDR3: ASSFGRGAYDEQF
V: TRBV7-9
J: TRBJ2-1

CDR3: ASSPGGMVAGDYEQY
V: TRBV2
J: TRBJ2-7

CDR3: ASSQVPGSTDTQY
V: TRBV3-1
J: TRBJ2-3

CDR3: ASSLGTGGAYNEQF
V: TRBV5-1
J: TRBJ2-1

CDR3: ASSPPRAEQY
V: TRBV18
J: TRBJ2-7

CDR3: ASSDGRRMNTEAF
V: TRBV7-9
J: TRBJ1-1

CDR3: ASSLETAGANVLT
V: TRBV5-1
J: TRBJ2-6

CDR3: ASSLRTANYGYT
V: TRBV14
J: TRBJ1-2

CDR3: ASSSPRDWSSYNEQF
V: TRBV7-2
J: TRBJ2-1

CDR3: ASSSLATPWEQY
V: TRBV6-5
J: TRBJ2-7

CDR3: ASSGGTGLFYEQY
V: TRBV5-6
J: TRBJ2-7

CDR3: ASSQFGAGGPQEQF
V: TRBV3-1
J: TRBJ2-1

CDR3: AIGDGGGSPNYEQY
V: TRBV10-3
J: TRBJ2-7

CDR3: ASSLLGGQVF
V: TRBV9
J: TRBJ2-1

CDR3: ASSQHRDTQY
V: TRBV7-8
J: TRBJ2-3

CDR3: ASSAADSYEQY
V: TRBV5-1
J: TRBJ2-7

CDR3: ASSGTGSPQEQY
V: TRBV2
J: TRBJ2-7

CDR3: ASSLEQGYEQF
V: TRBV12-3/TRBV12-4
J: TRBJ2-1

CDR3: ATSRDLRDRNIQY
V: TRBV15
J: TRBJ2-4

CDR3: ASSVVGSQNTEAF
V: TRBV9
J: TRBJ1-1

CDR3: ASSVWGTSGNTGELF
V: TRBV9
J: TRBJ2-2

CDR3: ASSLKSASSYNEQF
V: TRBV5-1
J: TRBJ2-1

CDR3: ASSRGTAYGYT
V: TRBV6-1
J: TRBJ1-2